One and the same sample provided the 8 T cell receptor beta chains below, sequenced in a study of shared clonotypes between healthy human individuals. TCRdb's table, derived via immunoSEQ multiplex PCR, lists solely in-frame clones and lacks some. The data hold some 2.1 million clones, with around 93% observed a single time. Selected positively for CCR7 and CD45RO-negative, naive CD8 cells excluded terminally differentiated effector memory CD45RA+ cells. Sequenced sample: naive CD8+ T cells from PBMCs. Source of these receptors: a man in his late teens or twenties in good health. Some clones in this sample may be carry-over from other donors' samples.

The rearrangement links TRBV10-2 to TRBJ2-5, with 8 bases lining up with TRBD2. V shed 7 bases and J 5 bases; nucleotides not matched to a gene: 9. Germline assignment: CDR1 WSHSY and CDR2 SAAADI. This CDR3 is 14 amino acids long. The CDR3 region is CASNQAGGSETQYF. The CDR3 nucleotides read TGCGCCAGCAATCAGGCGGGAGGCTCGGAGACCCAGTACTTC.

As concerns this clone: Additional DNA sequences in this sample encode the identical CDR3. The chain uses TRBV27 and TRBJ2-7; D is possibly TRBD1 or TRBD2 (5 bases each). From germline, CDR1 is MNHEY and CDR2 SMNVEV (reference sequence). Trimming took 8 bases from V and 1 from J, leaving 9 bases between them. The CDR3 extends over 12 amino acids. Here the CDR3 DNA reads TGTGCCAGCGGGTGGGGGTCCTACGAGCAGTACTTC. This sequence encodes CASGWGSYEQYF.

The chain couples TRBV6-5 to TRBJ1-1, with D possibly TRBD1 on 5 matching bases. CDR1 is MNHEY and CDR2 is SVGAGI in the germline V gene. The ends were cut back, 0 bases at V and 8 bases at J, with 13 bases in the middle. CDR3 length: 14 amino acids. CDR3 bases: TGTGCCAGCAGTTACTCTGAGGGGACCCGAGAAGCTTTCTTT. Translated, it gives CASSYSEGTREAFF.

DNA of the CDR3: TGTGCCAGCAGCCAAGACAGGGTGGCCCAGTACTTC. It specifies CASSQDRVAQYF. This chain links TRBV14 with TRBJ2-5; tentatively, D is TRBD1 (5 bases). CDR1 SGHDN and CDR2 FVKESK come from the germline V gene. V was shortened by 0 bases and J by 9 bases, with 8 bases between the two germline ends. The CDR3 consists of 12 residues.

As to this clone: The same CDR3 also results from other DNA sequences found in this sample. The chain couples TRBV27 to TRBJ1-1; no clear D. This CDR3 is 13 amino acids long. Trimming removed 3 bases from V and 4 bases from J, with 9 bases in between. Germline assignment: CDR1 MNHEY and CDR2 SMNVEV (reference sequence). The CDR3 here is CASSLGRRTEAFF. The CDR3 nucleotides read TGTGCCAGCAGTTTGGGCAGACGCACTGAAGCTTTCTTT.

The chain carries TRBV28 and TRBJ2-6; D unresolved. CDR3 length equals 16 residues. The ends were cut back, 6 bases at V and 0 bases at J, with 12 bases in the middle. CDR1 and CDR2 (germline): MDHEN, SYDVKM. This CDR3 reads CASSVHFSSGANVLTF. CDR3 nucleotide sequence: TGTGCCAGCAGCGTACATTTTTCCTCTGGGGCCAACGTCCTGACTTTC.

This clone occurred a few times. V gene TRBV19 combines with J gene TRBJ1-1; the D gene is possibly TRBD1 (5 bases). Trimming stripped 7 bases from V and 4 bases from J, with 13 bases between. Germline V gene lookup returns CDR1 LNHDA and CDR2 SQIVND (reference sequence). CDR3 length: 13 amino acids. CDR3 nucleotide sequence: TGTGCCAGTAAGGGGCGGCAGAGCACTGAAGCTTTCTTT. Translating it yields CASKGRQSTEAFF.

The chain is built from TRBV19 and TRBJ2-7; D call uncertain. The CDR3 is made up of 16 amino acids. Germline CDR1 is LNHDA and CDR2 is SQIVND (reference sequence). Trimming took 3 bases from V and 2 from J, leaving 17 bases between them. CDR3 residues: CASSIWANGPTYEQYF. Written as DNA, the CDR3 is TGTGCCAGTAGTATTTGGGCAAACGGCCCAACCTACGAGCAGTACTTC.